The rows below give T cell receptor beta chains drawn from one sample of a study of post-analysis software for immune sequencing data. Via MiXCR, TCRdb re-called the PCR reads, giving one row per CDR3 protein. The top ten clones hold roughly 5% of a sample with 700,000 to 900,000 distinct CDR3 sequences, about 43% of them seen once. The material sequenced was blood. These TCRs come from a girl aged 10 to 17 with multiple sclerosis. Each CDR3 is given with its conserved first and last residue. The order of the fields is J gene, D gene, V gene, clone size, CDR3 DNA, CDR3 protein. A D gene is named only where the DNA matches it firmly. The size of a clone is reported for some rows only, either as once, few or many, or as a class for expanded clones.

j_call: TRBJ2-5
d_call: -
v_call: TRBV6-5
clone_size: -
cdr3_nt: TGTGCCAGCAGGTCCACTAGACGCAATGAGCAGTACTTC
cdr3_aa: CASRSTRRNEQYF

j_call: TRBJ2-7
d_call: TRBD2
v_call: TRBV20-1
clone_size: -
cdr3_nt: TGCAGTGCCCCCGAGGGCGGGAGCCCCTACGAGCAGTACTTC
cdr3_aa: CSAPEGGSPYEQYF

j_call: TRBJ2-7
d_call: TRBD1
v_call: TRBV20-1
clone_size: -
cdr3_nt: TGCAGTGCTGCCGACAGGGCCTTAGGGTACGAGCAGTACTTC
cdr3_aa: CSAADRALGYEQYF

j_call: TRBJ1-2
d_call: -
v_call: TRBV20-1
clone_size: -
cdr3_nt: TGCAGTGCTAGTTTCGGGAGTTATGGCTACACCTTC
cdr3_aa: CSASFGSYGYTF

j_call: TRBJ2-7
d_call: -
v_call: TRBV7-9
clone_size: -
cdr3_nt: TGTGCCAGCAGCGTAGCTTCTTACGAGCAGTACTTC
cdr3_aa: CASSVASYEQYF

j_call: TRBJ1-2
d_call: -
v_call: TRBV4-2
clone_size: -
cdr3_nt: TGTGCCAGCACCCTCGGGGGGCTGAATGGCTACACCTTC
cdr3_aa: CASTLGGLNGYTF

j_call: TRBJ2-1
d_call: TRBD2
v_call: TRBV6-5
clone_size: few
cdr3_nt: TGTGCCAGCAGCCGGACTAGCGGGAAGAACAATGAGCAGTTCTTC
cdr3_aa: CASSRTSGKNNEQFF

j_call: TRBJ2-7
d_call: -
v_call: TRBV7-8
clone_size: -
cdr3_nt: TGTGCCAGCAGCTTAGCCGGGGTCCTCCACGAGCAGTACTTC
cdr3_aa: CASSLAGVLHEQYF

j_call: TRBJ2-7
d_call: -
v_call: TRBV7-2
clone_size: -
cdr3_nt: TGTGCCAGCAGCCCCTGGCGGGCCAAGGGCGAGCAGTACTTC
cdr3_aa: CASSPWRAKGEQYF

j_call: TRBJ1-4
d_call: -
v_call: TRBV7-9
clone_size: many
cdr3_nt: TGTGCCAGCAGCAGGTCCAACAGGACAACTAATGAAAAACTGTTTTTT
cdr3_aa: CASSRSNRTTNEKLFF

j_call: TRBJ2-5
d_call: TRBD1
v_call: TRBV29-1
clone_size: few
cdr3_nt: TGCAGCGTTAGGGGACAGGTGCGGGAGACCCAGTACTTC
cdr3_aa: CSVRGQVRETQYF

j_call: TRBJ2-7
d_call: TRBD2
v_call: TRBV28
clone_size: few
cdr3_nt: TGTGCCAGCAGTTCCGGTAGCGGGAGGGGAACCTACGAGCAGTACTTC
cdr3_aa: CASSSGSGRGTYEQYF

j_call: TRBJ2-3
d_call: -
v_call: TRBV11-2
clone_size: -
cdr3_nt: TGTGCCAGCAGCTTAGAGGCTAGTCTCACAGATACGCAGTATTTT
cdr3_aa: CASSLEASLTDTQYF

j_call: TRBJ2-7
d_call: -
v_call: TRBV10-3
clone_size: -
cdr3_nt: TGTGCCATCAGTGAGTCGAAGGCGTCAGGGTACGAGCAGTACTTC
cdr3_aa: CAISESKASGYEQYF

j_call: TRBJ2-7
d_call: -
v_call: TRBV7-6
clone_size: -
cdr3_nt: TGTGCCAGCAGCCCTGTTCCCTCGGCCGAGCAGTACTTC
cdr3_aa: CASSPVPSAEQYF

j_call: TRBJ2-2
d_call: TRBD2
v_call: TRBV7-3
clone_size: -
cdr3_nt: TGTGCCAGCAGCCCCCTGACTAGCGGGATCACCGGGGAGCTGTTTTTT
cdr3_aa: CASSPLTSGITGELFF

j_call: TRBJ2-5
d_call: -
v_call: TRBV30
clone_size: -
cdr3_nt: TGTGCCTGGAGTGTAGGGCAGTGGAGCATGGAGACCCAGTACTTC
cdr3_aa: CAWSVGQWSMETQYF

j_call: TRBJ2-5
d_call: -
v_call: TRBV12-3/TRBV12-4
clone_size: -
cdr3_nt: TGTGCCAGCACCAAAGCCGGCAGCGAAGAGACCCAGTACTTC
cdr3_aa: CASTKAGSEETQYF

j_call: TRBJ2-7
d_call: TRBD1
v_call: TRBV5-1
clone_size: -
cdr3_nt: TGCGCCAGCAGCACCCGACAGGGGGCGTCCGCCTACGAGCAGTACTTC
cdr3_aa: CASSTRQGASAYEQYF

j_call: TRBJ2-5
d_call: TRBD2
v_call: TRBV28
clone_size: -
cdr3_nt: TGTGCCAGCAGTTTCGGGACTAGTGGGAGGGAGACCCAGTACTTC
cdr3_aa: CASSFGTSGRETQYF

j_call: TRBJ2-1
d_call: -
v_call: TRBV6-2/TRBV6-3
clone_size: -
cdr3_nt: TGTGCCAGCAGTTACGGGTTGTGGGTTGAGCAGTTCTTC
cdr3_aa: CASSYGLWVEQFF

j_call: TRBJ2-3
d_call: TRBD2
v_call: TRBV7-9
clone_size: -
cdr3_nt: TGTGCCAGCAGCTCCCCCATAGCGGGAGGGCCGAAGGATACGCAGTATTTT
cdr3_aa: CASSSPIAGGPKDTQYF

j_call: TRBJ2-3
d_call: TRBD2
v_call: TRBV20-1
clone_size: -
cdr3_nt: TGCAGTGCTAGAGATTACGCTAGCGGGAGTCTGAGGACTAGCACAGATACGCAGTATTTT
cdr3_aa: CSARDYASGSLRTSTDTQYF

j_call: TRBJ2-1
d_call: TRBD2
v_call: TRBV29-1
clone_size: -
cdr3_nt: TGCAGCGTTGGCCTCTCTAGCGGGGTATCCTACAATGAGCAGTTCTTC
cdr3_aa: CSVGLSSGVSYNEQFF